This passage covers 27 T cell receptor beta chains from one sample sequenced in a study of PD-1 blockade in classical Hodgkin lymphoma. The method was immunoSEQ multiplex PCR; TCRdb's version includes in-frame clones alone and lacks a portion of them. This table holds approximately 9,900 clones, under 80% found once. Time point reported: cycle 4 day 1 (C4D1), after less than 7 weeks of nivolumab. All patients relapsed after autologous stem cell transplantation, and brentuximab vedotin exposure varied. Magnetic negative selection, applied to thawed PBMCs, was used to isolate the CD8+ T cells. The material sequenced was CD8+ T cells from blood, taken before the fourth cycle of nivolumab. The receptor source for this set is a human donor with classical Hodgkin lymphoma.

CDR3 sequence reads: CASSQELGVYEQYF. In nucleotides, the CDR3 is TGTGCCAGCAGCCAAGAACTGGGGGTCTACGAGCAGTACTTC. The J gene is TRBJ2-7, the V gene TRBV14, with D tentatively TRBD1 or TRBD2 (5 bases each). Germline V gene lookup returns CDR1 SGHDN and CDR2 FVKESK. V dropped 0 bases and J dropped 3 bases, with 9 bases sitting between them. The CDR3 extends over 14 amino acids. Supplemented by reference TRBV14 and TRBJ2-7, the full variable domain reads EAGVTQFPSHSVIEKGQTVTLRCDPISGHDNLYWYRRVMGKEIKFLLHFVKESKQDESGMPNNRFLAERTGGTYSTLKVQPAELEDSGVYFCASSQELGVYEQYFGPGTRLTVT.

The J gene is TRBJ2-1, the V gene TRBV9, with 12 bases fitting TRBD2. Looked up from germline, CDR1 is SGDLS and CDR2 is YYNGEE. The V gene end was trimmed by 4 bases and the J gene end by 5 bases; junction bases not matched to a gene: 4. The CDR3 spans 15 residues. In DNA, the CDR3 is TGTGCCAGCAGCACTAGCGGGGGGATAAACAATGAGCAGTTCTTC. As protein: CASSTSGGINNEQFF.

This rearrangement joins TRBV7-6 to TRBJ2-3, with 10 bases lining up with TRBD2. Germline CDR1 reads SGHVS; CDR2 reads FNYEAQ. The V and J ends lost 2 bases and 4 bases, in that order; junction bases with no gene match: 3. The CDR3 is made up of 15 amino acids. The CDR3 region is CASSLSGGAADTQYF. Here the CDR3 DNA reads TGTGCCAGCAGCTTAAGCGGGGGGGCCGCAGATACGCAGTATTTT.

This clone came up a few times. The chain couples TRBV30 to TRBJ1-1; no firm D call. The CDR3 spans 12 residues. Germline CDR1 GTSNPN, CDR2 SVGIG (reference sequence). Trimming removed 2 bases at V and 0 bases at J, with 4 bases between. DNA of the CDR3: TGTGCCTGGAGTCCAGTGAACACTGAAGCTTTCTTT. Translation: CAWSPVNTEAFF.

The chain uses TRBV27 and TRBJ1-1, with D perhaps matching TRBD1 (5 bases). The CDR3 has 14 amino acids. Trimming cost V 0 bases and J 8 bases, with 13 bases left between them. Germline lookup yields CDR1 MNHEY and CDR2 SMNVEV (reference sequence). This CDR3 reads CASSLSGGVREAFF. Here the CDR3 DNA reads TGTGCCAGCAGTTTATCGGGGGGGGTTAGGGAAGCTTTCTTT.

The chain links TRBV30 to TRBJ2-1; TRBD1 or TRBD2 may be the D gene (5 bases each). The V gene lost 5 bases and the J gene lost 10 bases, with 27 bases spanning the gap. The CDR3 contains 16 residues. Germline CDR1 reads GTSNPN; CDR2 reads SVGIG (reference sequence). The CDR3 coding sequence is TGTGCCTGGCAAACCTCCTCGGGGCCCCCTCAGGAGGAGCAGTTCTTC. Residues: CAWQTSSGPPQEEQFF.

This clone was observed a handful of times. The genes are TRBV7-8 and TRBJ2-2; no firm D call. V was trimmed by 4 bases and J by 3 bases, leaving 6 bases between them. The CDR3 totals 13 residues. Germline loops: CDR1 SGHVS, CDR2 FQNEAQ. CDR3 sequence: CASSSYYTGELFF. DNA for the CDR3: TGTGCCAGCAGCTCCTACTACACCGGGGAGCTGTTTTTT.

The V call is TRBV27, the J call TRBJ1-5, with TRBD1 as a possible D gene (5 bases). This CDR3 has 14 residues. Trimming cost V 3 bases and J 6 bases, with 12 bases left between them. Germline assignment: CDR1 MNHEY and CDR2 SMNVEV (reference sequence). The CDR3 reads CASSFLGGGQPQHF. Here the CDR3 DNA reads TGTGCCAGCAGTTTCCTCGGGGGGGGTCAGCCCCAGCATTTT.

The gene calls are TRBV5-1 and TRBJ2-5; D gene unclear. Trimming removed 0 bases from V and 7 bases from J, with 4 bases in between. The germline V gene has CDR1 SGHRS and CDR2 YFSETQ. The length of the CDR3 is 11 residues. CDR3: CASSLGGTQYF. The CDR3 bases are TGCGCCAGCAGCTTGGGGGGGACCCAGTACTTC.

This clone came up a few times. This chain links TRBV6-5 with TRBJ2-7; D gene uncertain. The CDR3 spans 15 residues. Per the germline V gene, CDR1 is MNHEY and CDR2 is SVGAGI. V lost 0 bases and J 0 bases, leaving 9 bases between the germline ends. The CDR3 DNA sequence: TGTGCCAGCAGTTACTCCTCCGCTAACTCCTACGAGCAGTACTTC. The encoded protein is CASSYSSANSYEQYF.

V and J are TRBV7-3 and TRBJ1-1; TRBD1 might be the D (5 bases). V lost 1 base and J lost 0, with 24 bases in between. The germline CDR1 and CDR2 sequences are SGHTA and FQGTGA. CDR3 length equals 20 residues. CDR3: CASSLNGFAGSPLMNTEAFF. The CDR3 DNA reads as TGTGCCAGCAGCTTAAACGGATTCGCAGGGTCCCCTCTCATGAACACTGAAGCTTTCTTT.

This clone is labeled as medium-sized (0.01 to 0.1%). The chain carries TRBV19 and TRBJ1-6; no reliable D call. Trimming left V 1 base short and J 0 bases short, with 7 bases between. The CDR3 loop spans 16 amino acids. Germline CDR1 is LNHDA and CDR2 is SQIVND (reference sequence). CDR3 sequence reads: CASSIGFSSYNSPLHF. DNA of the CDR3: TGTGCCAGTAGTATAGGCTTCAGCTCCTATAATTCACCCCTCCACTTT.

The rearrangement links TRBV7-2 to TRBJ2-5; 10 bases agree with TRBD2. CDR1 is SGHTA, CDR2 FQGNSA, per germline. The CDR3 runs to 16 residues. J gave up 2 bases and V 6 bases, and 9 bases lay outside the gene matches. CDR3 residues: CASSFPTSGVQETQYF. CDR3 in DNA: TGTGCCAGCAGTTTCCCCACTAGCGGGGTACAAGAGACCCAGTACTTC.

CDR3 loop: CASSLRAGGSYNEQFF. The CDR3 nucleotides read TGTGCCAGCAGTTTACGTGCGGGAGGCTCCTACAATGAGCAGTTCTTC. The chain links TRBV27 to TRBJ2-1; 8 bases fit TRBD2. With 2 bases clipped from V and 0 bases from J, the junction kept 3 bases outside the gene matches. CDR1 and CDR2 (germline): MNHEY, SMNVEV (reference sequence). The CDR3 length is 16 residues.

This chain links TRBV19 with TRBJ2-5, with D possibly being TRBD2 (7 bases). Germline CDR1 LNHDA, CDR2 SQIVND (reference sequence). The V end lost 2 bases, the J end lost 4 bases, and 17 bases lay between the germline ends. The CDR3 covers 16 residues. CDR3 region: CASSIRGGRGRETQYF. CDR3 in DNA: TGTGCCAGTAGTATAAGGGGGGGCAGGGGAAGAGAGACCCAGTACTTC.

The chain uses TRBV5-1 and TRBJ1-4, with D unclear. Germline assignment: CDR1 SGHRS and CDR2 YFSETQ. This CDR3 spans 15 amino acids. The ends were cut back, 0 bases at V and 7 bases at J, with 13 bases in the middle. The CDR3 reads CASSLEGGLGEKLFF. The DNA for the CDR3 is TGCGCCAGCAGCTTGGAGGGAGGGCTTGGTGAAAAACTGTTTTTT.

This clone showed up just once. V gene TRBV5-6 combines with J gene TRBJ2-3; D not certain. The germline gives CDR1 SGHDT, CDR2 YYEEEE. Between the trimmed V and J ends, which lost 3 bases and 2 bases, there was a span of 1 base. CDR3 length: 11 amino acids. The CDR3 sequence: CASSSTDTQYF. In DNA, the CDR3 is TGTGCCAGCAGCTCCACAGATACGCAGTATTTT.

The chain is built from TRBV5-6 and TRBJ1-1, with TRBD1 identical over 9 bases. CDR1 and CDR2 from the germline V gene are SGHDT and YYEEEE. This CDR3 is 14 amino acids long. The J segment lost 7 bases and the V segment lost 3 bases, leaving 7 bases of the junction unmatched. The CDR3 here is CASSWTGDRYEAFF. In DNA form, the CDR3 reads TGTGCCAGCAGCTGGACAGGGGATAGGTATGAAGCTTTCTTT.

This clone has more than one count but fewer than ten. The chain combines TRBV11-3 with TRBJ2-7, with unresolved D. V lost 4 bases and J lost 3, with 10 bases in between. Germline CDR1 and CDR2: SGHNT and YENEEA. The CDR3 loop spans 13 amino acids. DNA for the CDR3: TGTGCCAGCAGCTCACGGGTCTTCTACGAGCAGTACTTC. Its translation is CASSSRVFYEQYF.

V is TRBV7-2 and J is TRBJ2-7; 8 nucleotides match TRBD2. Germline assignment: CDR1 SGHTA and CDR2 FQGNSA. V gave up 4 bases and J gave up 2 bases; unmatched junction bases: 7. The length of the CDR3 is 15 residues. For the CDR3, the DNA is TGTGCCAGCAGCTCCGGACTAGCCGTTGCCTACGAGCAGTACTTC. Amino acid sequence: CASSSGLAVAYEQYF.

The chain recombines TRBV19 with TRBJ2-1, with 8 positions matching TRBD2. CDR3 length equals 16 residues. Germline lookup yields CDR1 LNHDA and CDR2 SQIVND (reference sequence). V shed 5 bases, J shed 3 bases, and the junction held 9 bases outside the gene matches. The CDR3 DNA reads TGTGCCAGTAGTTCAAGCGGGGGACTATTCTACAATGAGCAGTTCTTC. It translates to CASSSSGGLFYNEQFF.

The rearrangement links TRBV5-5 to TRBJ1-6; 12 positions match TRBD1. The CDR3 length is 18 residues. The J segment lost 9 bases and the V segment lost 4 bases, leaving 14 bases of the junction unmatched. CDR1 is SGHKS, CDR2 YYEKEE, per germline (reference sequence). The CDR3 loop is CASSPGTGGDTWGSPLHF. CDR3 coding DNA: TGTGCCAGCAGCCCCGGGACAGGGGGCGACACATGGGGTTCACCCCTCCACTTT.

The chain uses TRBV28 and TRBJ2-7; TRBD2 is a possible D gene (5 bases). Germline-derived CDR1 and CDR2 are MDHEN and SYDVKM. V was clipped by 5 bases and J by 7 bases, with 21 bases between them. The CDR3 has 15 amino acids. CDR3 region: CASSRFAGWTGEQYF. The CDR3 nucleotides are TGTGCCAGCAGTAGGTTCGCGGGTTGGACGGGAGAGCAGTACTTC.

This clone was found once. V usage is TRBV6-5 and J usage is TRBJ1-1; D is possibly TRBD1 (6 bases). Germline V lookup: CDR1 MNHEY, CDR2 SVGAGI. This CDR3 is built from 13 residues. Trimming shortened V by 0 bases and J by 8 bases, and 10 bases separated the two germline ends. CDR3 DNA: TGTGCCAGCAGTTACTCCACCGGGACAGAAGCTTTCTTT. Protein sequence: CASSYSTGTEAFF.

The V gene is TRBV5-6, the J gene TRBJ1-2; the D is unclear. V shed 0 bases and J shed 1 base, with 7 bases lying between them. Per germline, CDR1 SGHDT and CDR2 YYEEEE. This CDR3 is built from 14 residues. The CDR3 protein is CASSLVSVNYGYTF. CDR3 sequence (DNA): TGTGCCAGCAGCTTGGTATCGGTTAACTATGGCTACACCTTC.

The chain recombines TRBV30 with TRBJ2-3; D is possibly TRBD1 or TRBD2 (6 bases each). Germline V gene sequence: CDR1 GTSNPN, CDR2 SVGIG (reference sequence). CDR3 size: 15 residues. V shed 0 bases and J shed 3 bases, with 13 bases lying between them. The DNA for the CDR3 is TGTGCCTGGAGTGTTACAGGGACTTGGACAGATACGCAGTATTTT. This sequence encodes CAWSVTGTWTDTQYF.

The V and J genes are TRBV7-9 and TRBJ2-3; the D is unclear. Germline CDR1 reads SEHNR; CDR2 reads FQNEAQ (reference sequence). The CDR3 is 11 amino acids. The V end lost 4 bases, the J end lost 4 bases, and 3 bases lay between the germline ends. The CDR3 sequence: CASSWADTQYF. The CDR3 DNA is TGTGCCAGCAGCTGGGCAGATACGCAGTATTTT.